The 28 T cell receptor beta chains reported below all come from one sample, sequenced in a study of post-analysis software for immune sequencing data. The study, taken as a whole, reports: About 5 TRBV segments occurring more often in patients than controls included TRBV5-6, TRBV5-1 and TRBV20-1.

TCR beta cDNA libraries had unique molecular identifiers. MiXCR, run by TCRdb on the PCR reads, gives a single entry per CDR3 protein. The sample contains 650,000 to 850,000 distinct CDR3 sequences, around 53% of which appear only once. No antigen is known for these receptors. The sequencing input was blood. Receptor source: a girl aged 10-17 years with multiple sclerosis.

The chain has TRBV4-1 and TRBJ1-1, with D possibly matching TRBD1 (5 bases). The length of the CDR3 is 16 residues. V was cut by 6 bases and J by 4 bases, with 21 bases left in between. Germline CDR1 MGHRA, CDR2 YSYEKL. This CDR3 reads CASRVGAARGVTEAFF. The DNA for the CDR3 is TGCGCCAGCAGAGTTGGGGCGGCCCGGGGCGTCACTGAAGCTTTCTTT.

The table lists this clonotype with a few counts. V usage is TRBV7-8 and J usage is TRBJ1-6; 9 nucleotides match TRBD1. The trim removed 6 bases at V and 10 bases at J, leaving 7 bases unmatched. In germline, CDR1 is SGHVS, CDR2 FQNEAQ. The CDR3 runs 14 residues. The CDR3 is CASRSGQGRSPLHF. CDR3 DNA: TGTGCCAGCAGATCCGGACAGGGGCGGTCACCCCTCCACTTT.

The CDR3 region is CSAYDRAPGETQYF. As DNA, the CDR3 is TGCAGTGCTTATGACAGGGCGCCCGGGGAGACCCAGTACTTC. The V call is TRBV20-1, the J call TRBJ2-5, with 7 positions matching TRBD1. The CDR3 contains 14 residues. Trimming removed 5 bases from V and 5 bases from J; junction bases left unmatched: 11. Germline V gene data show CDR1 as DFQATT and CDR2 as SNEGSKA (reference sequence).

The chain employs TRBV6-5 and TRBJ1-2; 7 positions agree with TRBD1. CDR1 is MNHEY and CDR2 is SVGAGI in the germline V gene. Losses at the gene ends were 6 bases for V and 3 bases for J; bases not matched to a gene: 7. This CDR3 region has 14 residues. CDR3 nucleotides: TGTGCCAGCAGCCTACAGGGGAGGGACTATGGCTACACCTTC. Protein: CASSLQGRDYGYTF.

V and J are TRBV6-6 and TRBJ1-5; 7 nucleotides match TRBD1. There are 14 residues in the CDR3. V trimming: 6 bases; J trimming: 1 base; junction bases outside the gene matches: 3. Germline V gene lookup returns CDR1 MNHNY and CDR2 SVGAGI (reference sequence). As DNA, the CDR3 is TGTGCCAGCAGCGGACAGGAGAGCAATCAGCCCCAGCATTTT. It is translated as CASSGQESNQPQHF.

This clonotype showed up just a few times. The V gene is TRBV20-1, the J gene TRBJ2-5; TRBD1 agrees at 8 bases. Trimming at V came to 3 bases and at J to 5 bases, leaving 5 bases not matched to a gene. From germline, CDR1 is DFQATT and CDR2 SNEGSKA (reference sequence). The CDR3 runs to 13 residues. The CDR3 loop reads CSASLRGRETQYF. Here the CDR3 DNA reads TGCAGTGCTAGCCTCAGGGGGCGGGAGACCCAGTACTTC.

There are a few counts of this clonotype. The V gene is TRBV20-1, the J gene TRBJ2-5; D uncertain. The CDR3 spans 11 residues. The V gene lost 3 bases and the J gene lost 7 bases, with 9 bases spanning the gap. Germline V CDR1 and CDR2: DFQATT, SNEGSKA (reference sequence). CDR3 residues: CSASYDGTQYF. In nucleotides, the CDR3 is TGCAGTGCTAGTTATGACGGGACCCAGTACTTC.

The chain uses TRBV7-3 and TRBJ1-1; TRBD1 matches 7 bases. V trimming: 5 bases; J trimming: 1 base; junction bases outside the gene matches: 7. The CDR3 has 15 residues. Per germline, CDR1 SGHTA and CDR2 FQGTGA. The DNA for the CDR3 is TGTGCCAGCAGCGATTGGGACAGAAAGAACACTGAAGCTTTCTTT. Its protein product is CASSDWDRKNTEAFF.

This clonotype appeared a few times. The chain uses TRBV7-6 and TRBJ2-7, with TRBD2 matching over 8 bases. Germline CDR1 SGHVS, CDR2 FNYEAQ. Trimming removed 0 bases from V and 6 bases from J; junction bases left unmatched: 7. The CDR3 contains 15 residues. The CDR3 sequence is CASSLARGDTGEQYF. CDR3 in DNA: TGTGCCAGCAGCTTAGCGCGGGGGGACACCGGCGAGCAGTACTTC. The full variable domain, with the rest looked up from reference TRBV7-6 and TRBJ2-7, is GAGVSQSPRYKVTKRGQDVALRCDPISGHVSLYWYRQALGQGPEFLTYFNYEAQQDKSGLPNDRFSAERPEGSISTLTIQRTEQRDSAMYRCASSLARGDTGEQYFGPGTRLTVT.

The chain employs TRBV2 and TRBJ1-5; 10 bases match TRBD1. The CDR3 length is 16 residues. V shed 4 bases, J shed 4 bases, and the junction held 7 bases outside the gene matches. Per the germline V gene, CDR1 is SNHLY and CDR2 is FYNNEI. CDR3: CASSGRGQGRNQPQHF. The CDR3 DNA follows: TGTGCCAGCAGTGGGAGGGGACAGGGGCGTAATCAGCCCCAGCATTTT.

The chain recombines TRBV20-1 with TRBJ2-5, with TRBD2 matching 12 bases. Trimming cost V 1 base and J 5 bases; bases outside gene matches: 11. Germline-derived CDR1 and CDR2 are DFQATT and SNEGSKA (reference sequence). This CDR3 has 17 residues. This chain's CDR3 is CSARGLAGDYRGETQYF. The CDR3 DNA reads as TGCAGTGCTAGAGGACTAGCGGGAGACTACCGGGGGGAGACCCAGTACTTC.

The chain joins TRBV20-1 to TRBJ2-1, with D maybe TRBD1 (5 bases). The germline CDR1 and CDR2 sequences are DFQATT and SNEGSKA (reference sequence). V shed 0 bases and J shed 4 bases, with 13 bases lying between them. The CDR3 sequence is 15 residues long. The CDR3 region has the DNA TGCAGTGCTAGAGATCAGGGTGGCGCTTACAATGAGCAGTTCTTC. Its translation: CSARDQGGAYNEQFF.

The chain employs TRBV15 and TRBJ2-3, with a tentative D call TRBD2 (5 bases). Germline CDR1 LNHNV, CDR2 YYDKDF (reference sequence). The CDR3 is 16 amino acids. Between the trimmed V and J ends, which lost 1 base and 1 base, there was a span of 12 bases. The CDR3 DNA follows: TGTGCCACCAGCAGAGCGAGAAGCGGTGGCACAGATACGCAGTATTTT. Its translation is CATSRARSGGTDTQYF.

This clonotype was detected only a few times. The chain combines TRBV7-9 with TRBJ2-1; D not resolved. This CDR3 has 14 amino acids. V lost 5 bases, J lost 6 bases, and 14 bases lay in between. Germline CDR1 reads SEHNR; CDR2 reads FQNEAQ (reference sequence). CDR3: CASSPTGSPNEQFF. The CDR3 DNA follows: TGTGCCAGCAGCCCCACGGGCAGCCCCAATGAGCAGTTCTTC.

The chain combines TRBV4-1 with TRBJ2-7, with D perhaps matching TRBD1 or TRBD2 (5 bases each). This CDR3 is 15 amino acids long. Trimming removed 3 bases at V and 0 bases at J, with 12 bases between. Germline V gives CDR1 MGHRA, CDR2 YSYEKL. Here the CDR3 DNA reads TGCGCCAGCAGCCAGGAGCCAGGGAGCTCCTACGAGCAGTACTTC. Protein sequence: CASSQEPGSSYEQYF.

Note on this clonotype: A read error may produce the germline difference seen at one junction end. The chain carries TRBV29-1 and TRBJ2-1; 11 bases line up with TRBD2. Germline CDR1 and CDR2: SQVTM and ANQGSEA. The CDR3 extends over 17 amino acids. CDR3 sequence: CSVEGVEGLAVYNERFF. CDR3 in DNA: TGCAGCGTTGAAGGCGTAGAGGGACTAGCGGTTTACAATGAGCGGTTCTTC.

CDR3 in DNA: TGTGCCAGCAGTCACGGGACTAGCGGGGGTCCCGCCTCCTACAATGAGCAGTTCTTC. Protein product: CASSHGTSGGPASYNEQFF. This chain connects TRBV11-2 to TRBJ2-1; 14 nucleotides align to TRBD2. The CDR3 runs to 19 residues. J gave up 0 bases and V 6 bases, and 10 bases lay outside the gene matches. From germline, CDR1 is SGHAT and CDR2 FQNNGV.

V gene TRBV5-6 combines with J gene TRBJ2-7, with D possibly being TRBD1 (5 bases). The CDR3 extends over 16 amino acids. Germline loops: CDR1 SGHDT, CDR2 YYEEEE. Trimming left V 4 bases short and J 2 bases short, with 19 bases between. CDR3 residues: CASSDEEDSQAYEQYF. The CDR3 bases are TGTGCCAGCAGCGACGAGGAAGACAGTCAGGCCTACGAGCAGTACTTC.

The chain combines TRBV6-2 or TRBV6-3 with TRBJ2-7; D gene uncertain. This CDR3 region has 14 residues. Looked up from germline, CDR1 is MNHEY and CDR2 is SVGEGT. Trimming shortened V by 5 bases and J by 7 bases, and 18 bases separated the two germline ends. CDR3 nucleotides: TGTGCCAGCAGTAGGGCGATCCTCCTTCTGGAGCAGTACTTC. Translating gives CASSRAILLLEQYF.

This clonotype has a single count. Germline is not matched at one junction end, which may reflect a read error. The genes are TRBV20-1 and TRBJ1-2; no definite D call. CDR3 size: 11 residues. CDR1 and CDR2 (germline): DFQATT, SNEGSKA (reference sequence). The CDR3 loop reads CSATPPVGYTF. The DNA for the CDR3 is TGCAGCGCTACCCCCCCGGTCGGCTACACCTTC.

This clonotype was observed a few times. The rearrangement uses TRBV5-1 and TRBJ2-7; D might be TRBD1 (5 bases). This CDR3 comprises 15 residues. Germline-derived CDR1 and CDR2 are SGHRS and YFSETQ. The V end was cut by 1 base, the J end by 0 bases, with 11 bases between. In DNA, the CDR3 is TGCGCCAGCAGCTTGAGTAGGGGAAGCTCCTACGAGCAGTACTTC. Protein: CASSLSRGSSYEQYF.

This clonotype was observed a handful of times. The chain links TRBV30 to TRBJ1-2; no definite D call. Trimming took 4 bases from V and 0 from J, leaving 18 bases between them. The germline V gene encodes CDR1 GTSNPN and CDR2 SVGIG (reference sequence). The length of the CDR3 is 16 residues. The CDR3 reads CAWILPSETANYGYTF. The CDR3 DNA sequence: TGTGCCTGGATACTCCCCTCCGAGACCGCTAACTATGGCTACACCTTC.

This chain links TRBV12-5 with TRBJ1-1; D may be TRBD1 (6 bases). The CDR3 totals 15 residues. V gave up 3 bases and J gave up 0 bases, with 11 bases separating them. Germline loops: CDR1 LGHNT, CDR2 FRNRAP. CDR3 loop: CASGFGRGLNTEAFF. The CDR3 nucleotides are TGTGCTAGTGGTTTTGGCAGGGGATTGAACACTGAAGCTTTCTTT.

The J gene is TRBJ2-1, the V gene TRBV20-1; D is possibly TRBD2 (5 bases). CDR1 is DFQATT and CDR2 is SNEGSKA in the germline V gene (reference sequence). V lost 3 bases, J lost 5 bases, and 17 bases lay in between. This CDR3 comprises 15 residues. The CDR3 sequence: CSARRPATRDNEQFF. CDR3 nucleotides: TGCAGTGCTAGGAGACCCGCAACTAGAGACAATGAGCAGTTCTTC.

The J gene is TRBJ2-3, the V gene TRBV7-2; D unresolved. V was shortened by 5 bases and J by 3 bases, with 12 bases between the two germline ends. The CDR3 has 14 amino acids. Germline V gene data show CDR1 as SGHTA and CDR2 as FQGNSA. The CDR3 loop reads CASSPDGRTDTQYF. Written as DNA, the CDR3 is TGTGCCAGCAGCCCGGACGGACGGACAGATACGCAGTATTTT.

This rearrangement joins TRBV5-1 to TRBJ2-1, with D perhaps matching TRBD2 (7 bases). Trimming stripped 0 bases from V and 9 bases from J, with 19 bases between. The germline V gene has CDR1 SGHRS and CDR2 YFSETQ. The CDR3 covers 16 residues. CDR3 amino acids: CASSLEGGGPRSEQFF. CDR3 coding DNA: TGCGCCAGCAGCTTGGAAGGGGGAGGGCCTCGAAGTGAGCAGTTCTTC.

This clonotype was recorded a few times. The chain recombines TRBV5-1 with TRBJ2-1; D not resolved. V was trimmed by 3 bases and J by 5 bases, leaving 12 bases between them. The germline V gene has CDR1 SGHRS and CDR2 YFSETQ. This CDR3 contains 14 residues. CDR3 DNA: TGCGCCAGCAGCTGGAAGGACCGAAACAATGAGCAGTTCTTC. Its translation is CASSWKDRNNEQFF.

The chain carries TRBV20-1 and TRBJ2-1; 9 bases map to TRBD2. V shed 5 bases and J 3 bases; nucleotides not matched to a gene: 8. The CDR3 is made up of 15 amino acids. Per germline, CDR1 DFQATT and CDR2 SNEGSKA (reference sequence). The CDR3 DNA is TGCAGTGCTGGCCTAGCGGGAAAGCTCTACAATGAGCAGTTCTTC. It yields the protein CSAGLAGKLYNEQFF.